A single sample gave rise to the 9 T cell receptor beta chains below, sequenced in a study of T cell responses to AZD1222 COVID-19 vaccine. Generated by immunoSEQ multiplex PCR, the TCRdb table keeps only in-frame clones and is missing some. The data contain 150,000 to 200,000 clones, 90% to 95% of them seen just once; the ten biggest clones take up 1.9%. The starting material was peripheral blood, obtained on day 0 of AZD1222 vaccination. The receptor source for this set is an adult in good health.

This sequence joins TRBV7-2 and TRBJ2-7; possible D gene TRBD2, 6 bases. The CDR3 covers 16 residues. Deletions cut 5 bases from V and 2 bases from J, with 19 bases between. CDR1 SGHTA and CDR2 FQGNSA come from the germline V gene. The DNA for the CDR3 is TGTGCCAGCAGCCCCCGGGACTTGCTCCCAGCCTACGAGCAGTACTTC. This sequence encodes CASSPRDLLPAYEQYF.

Of note for this clone: Other DNA sequences within the sample encode an identical CDR3. V usage is TRBV7-2 and J usage is TRBJ1-1; D gene unclear. Germline V lookup: CDR1 SGHTA, CDR2 FQGNSA. Between the trimmed V and J ends, which lost 4 bases and 2 bases, there was a span of 8 bases. The CDR3 runs 13 residues. CDR3: CASSSTRNTEAFF. For the CDR3, the DNA is TGTGCCAGCAGCTCGACAAGAAACACTGAAGCTTTCTTT.

The gene calls are TRBV28 and TRBJ1-1; D possibly corresponds to TRBD1 (6 bases). The V gene lost 7 bases and the J gene lost 11 bases, with 17 bases spanning the gap. The germline gives CDR1 MDHEN, CDR2 SYDVKM. There are 12 residues in the CDR3. CDR3 sequence reads: CASTLLRGRAFF. As DNA, the CDR3 is TGTGCCAGCACACTTCTCCGGGGGCGGGCTTTCTTT.

This chain joins TRBV19 and TRBJ2-6, with no clear D. Germline CDR1 is LNHDA and CDR2 is SQIVND (reference sequence). Deletions cut 5 bases from V and 0 bases from J, with 2 bases between. The length of the CDR3 is 13 residues. Here the CDR3 DNA reads TGTGCCAGTAGTGCCTCTGGGGCCAACGTCCTGACTTTC. This sequence encodes CASSASGANVLTF. Filled out from reference TRBV19 and TRBJ2-6, the complete variable domain reads DGGITQSPKYLFRKEGQNVTLSCEQNLNHDAMYWYRQDPGQGLRLIYYSQIVNDFQKGDIAEGYSVSREKKESFPLTVTSAQKNPTAFYLCASSASGANVLTFGAGSRLTVL.

This chain connects TRBV5-1 to TRBJ1-4; 8 bases map to TRBD1. CDR1 and CDR2 (germline): SGHRS, YFSETQ. The CDR3 loop spans 16 amino acids. Trimming took 2 bases from V and 8 from J; bases not matched to a gene: 11. The CDR3 loop reads CASSFLPTGENEKLFF. DNA of the CDR3: TGCGCCAGCAGCTTTCTGCCGACAGGGGAGAACGAAAAACTGTTTTTT.

This sequence joins TRBV7-2 and TRBJ1-2; TRBD1 aligns across 8 bases. J gave up 3 bases and V 0 bases, and 3 bases lay outside the gene matches. Germline CDR1 and CDR2: SGHTA and FQGNSA. The CDR3 sequence is 15 residues long. The CDR3 nucleotides are TGTGCCAGCAGCTTAGCAGGGGGACAGGACTATGGCTACACCTTC. This translates into CASSLAGGQDYGYTF.

As regards this clone: This specimen includes other DNA sequences encoding the same CDR3. The chain joins TRBV19 to TRBJ1-1; 8 bases match TRBD1. The CDR3 totals 14 residues. Trimming removed 2 bases from V and 5 bases from J; junction bases left unmatched: 4. Germline CDR1 LNHDA, CDR2 SQIVND (reference sequence). CDR3 nucleotide sequence: TGTGCCAGTAGTATACAGGGGGCCAGGACTGAAGCTTTCTTT. Its translation is CASSIQGARTEAFF.

This clone turned up a few times. The chain joins TRBV4-1 to TRBJ1-4, with 9 positions matching TRBD1. V shed 4 bases and J 8 bases; nucleotides not matched to a gene: 8. Germline assignment: CDR1 MGHRA and CDR2 YSYEKL. The CDR3 has 15 amino acids. The CDR3 region is CASSLEQGANEKLFF. In nucleotides, the CDR3 is TGCGCCAGCAGCCTAGAACAGGGGGCCAACGAAAAACTGTTTTTT.

This chain connects TRBV4-1 to TRBJ1-1; TRBD1 matches 7 bases. The V segment lost 0 bases and the J segment 4 bases; nucleotides outside the gene matches: 5. This CDR3 is built from 15 residues. Germline assignment: CDR1 MGHRA and CDR2 YSYEKL. This chain's CDR3 is CASSQDTGAGTEAFF. CDR3 sequence (DNA): TGCGCCAGCAGCCAAGATACAGGGGCTGGCACTGAAGCTTTCTTT.